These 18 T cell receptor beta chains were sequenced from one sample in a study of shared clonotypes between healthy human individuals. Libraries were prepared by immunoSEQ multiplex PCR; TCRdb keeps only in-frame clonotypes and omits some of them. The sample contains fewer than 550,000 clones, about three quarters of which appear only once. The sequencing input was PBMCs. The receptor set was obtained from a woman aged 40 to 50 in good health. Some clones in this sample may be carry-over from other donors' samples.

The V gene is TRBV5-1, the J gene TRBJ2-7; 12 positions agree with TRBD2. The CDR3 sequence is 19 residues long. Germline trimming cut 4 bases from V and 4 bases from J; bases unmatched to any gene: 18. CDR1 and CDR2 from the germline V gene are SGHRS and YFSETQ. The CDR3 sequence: CASSPNPLTSGRGSYEQYF. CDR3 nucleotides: TGCGCCAGCAGCCCGAACCCCCTGACTAGCGGGAGAGGTTCGTACGAGCAGTACTTC.

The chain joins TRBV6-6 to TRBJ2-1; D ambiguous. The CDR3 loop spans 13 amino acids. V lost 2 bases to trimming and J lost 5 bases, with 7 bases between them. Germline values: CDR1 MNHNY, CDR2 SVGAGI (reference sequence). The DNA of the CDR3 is TGTGCCAGCAGTTACACCCTTAACAATGAGCAGTTCTTC. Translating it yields CASSYTLNNEQFF.

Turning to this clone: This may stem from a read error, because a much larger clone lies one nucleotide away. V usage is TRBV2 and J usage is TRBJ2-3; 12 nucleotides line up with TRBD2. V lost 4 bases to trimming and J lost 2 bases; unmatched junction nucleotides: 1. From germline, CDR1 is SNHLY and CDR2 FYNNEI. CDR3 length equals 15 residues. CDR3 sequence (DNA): TGTGCCAGCAGTGGACTAGCGGGAGTCACAGATACGCAGTATTTT. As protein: CASSGLAGVTDTQYF.

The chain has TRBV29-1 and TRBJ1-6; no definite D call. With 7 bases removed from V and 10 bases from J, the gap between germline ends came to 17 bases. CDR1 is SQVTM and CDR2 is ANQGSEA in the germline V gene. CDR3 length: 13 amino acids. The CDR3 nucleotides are TGCAGCGCCCTGGACCGAGAAGGGTCACCCCTCCACTTT. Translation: CSALDREGSPLHF. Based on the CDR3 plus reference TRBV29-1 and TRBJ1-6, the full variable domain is SAVISQKPSRDICQRGTSLTIQCQVDSQVTMMFWYRQQPGQSLTLIATANQGSEATYESGFVIDKFPISRPNLTFSTLTVSNMSPEDSSIYLCSALDREGSPLHFGNGTRLTVT.

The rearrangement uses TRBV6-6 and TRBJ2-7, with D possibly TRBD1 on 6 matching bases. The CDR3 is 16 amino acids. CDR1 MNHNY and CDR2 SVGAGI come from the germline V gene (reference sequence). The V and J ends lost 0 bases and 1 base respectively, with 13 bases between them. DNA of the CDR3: TGTGCCAGCAGTTACTCGAACACGGACAGTTCCTACGAGCAGTACTTC. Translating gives CASSYSNTDSSYEQYF.

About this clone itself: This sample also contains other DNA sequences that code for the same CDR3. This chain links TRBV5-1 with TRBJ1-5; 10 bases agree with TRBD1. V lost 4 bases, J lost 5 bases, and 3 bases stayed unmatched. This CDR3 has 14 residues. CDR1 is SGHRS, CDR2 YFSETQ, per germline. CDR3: CASSPGTGDQPQHF. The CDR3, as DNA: TGCGCCAGCAGCCCCGGGACAGGGGATCAGCCCCAGCATTTT.

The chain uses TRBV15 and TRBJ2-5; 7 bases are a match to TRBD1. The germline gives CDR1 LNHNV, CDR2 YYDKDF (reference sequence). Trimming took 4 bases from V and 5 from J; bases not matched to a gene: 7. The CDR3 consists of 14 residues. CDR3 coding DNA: TGTGCCACCAGCACCTCATACAGGGGCGAGACCCAGTACTTC. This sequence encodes CATSTSYRGETQYF. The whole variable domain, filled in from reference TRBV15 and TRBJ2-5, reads DAMVIQNPRYQVTQFGKPVTLSCSQTLNHNVMYWYQQKSSQAPKLLFHYYDKDFNNEADTPDNFQSRRPNTSFCFLDIRSPGLGDTAMYLCATSTSYRGETQYFGPGTRLLVL.

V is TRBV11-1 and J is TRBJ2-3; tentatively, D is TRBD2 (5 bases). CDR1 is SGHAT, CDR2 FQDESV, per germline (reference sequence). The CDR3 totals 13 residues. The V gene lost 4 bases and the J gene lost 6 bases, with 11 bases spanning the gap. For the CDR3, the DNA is TGTGCCAGCAGCTCCAGGCAGCGGGATACGCAGTATTTT. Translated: CASSSRQRDTQYF.

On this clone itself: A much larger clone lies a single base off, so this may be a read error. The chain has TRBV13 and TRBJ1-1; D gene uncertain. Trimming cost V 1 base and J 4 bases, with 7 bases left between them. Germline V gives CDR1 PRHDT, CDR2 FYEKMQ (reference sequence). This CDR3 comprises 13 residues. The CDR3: CASSLDLSTEAFF. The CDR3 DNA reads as TGTGCCAGCAGCTTAGATTTGAGCACTGAAGCTTTCTTT.

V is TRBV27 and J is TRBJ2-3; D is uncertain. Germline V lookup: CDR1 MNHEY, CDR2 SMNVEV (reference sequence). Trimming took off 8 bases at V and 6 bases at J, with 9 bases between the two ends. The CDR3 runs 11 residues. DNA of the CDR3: TGTGCCAGCGGTCCCCGGGATACGCAGTATTTT. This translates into CASGPRDTQYF.

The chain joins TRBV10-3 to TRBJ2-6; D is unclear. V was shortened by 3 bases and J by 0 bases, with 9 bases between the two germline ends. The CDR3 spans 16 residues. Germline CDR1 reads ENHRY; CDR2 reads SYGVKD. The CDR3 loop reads CAISDPQSSGANVLTF. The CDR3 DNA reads TGTGCCATCAGTGACCCACAAAGCTCTGGGGCCAACGTCCTGACTTTC.

CDR3 DNA sequence: TGCGCCAGCAGACAAATGTCAGGGGACACTGAAGCTTTCTTT. Its translation: CASRQMSGDTEAFF. V gene TRBV5-1 combines with J gene TRBJ1-1, with D perhaps matching TRBD1 (6 bases). Germline V CDR1 and CDR2: SGHRS, YFSETQ. The CDR3 sequence is 14 residues long. The germline V and J ends were trimmed by 5 bases and 3 bases, with 14 bases remaining between them. The variable domain in full, completed from reference TRBV5-1 and TRBJ1-1, reads KAGVTQTPRYLIKTRGQQVTLSCSPISGHRSVSWYQQTPGQGLQFLFEYFSETQRNKGNFPGRFSGRQFSNSRSEMNVSTLELGDSALYLCASRQMSGDTEAFFGQGTRLTVV.

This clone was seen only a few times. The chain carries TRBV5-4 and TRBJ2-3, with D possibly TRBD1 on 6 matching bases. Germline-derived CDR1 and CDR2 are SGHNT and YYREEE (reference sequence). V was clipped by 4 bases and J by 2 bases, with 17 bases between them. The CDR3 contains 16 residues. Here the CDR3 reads CASSPPFGGPTDTQYF. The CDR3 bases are TGTGCCAGCAGCCCCCCTTTTGGGGGCCCCACAGATACGCAGTATTTT.

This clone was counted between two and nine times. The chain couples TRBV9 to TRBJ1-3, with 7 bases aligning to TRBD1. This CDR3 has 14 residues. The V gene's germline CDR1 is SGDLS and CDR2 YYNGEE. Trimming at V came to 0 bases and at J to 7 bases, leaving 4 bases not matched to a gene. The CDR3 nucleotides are TGTGCCAGCAGCGTAGCTGAGACAGGGAACACCATATATTTT. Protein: CASSVAETGNTIYF.

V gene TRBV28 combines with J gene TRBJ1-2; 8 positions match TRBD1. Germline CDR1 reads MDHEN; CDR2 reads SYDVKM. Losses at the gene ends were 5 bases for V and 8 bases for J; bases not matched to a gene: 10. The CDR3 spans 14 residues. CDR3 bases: TGTGCCAGCAGTCTACAGGGGGGAAGTAGAGGCTACACCTTC. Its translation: CASSLQGGSRGYTF.

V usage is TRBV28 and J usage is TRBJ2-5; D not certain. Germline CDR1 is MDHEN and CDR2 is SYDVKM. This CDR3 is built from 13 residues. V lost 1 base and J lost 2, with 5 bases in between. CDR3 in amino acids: CASSLFEQETQYF. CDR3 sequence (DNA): TGTGCCAGCAGTTTATTCGAGCAAGAGACCCAGTACTTC.

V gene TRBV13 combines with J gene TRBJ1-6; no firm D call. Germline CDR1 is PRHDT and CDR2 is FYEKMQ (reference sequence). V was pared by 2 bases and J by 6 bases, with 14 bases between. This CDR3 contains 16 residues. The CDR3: CASSLYGARVNSPLHF. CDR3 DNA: TGTGCCAGCAGCTTATACGGAGCGCGAGTTAATTCACCCCTCCACTTT. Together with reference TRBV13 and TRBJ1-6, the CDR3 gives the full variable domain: AAGVIQSPRHLIKEKRETATLKCYPIPRHDTVYWYQQGPGQDPQFLISFYEKMQSDKGSIPDRFSAQQFSDYHSELNMSSLELGDSALYFCASSLYGARVNSPLHFGNGTRLTVT.

Written as DNA, the CDR3 is TGTGCCAGCAGGCACAGGGTCACAAACTATGGCTACACCTTC. Protein sequence: CASRHRVTNYGYTF. The chain recombines TRBV2 with TRBJ1-2; maybe TRBD1 (6 bases). The germline CDR1 and CDR2 sequences are SNHLY and FYNNEI. V was cut by 6 bases and J by 2 bases, with 13 bases left in between. The CDR3 loop spans 14 amino acids.